This T cell receptor (beta chain) derives from a study of cytomegalovirus exposure and HLA in healthy donors. PCR employed 60 Vbeta and 13 Jbeta primers. Assay used: immunoSEQ multiplex PCR; TCRdb lists only in-frame clones, some missing. The table shows tens of thousands of clones, with around nine tenths occurring only once. Trimming pared 4 bases from V and 0 bases from J, leaving 7 bases between. Germline V gives CDR1 SQVTM, CDR2 ANQGSEA. The length of the CDR3 is 14 residues. The TCR was taken from a man younger than 40 in good health and CMV-seropositive. The sequencing sample was made of PBMCs. The chain couples TRBV29-1 to TRBJ2-6; D is ambiguous. The CDR3 coding sequence is TGCAGCGTTGTAAGACTCTCTGGGGCCAACGTCCTGACTTTC. This codes for CSVVRLSGANVLTF.